One sample yielded the 29 T cell receptor beta chains listed below, sequenced in a study of identical twins. TCRdb called the 5' RACE reads again in MiXCR, with one record for every CDR3 protein. The sample lists roughly 770,000 distinct CDR3 sequences, approximately 18% occurring once. In addition, the sample was reused for a study of T cells expressing NK-cell markers.

The specimen was PBMCs. The receptor source for this set is a woman aged 18-29 years in good health.

The chain's CDR3 is CASSGGSTGVGTGELFF. The CDR3 DNA is TGTGCCAGCAGCGGAGGGTCGACAGGGGTGGGCACCGGGGAGCTGTTTTTT. The chain carries TRBV9 and TRBJ2-2, with 8 bases that match TRBD1. There are 17 residues in the CDR3. Trimming at V came to 3 bases and at J to 4 bases, leaving 11 bases not matched to a gene. CDR1 and CDR2 from the germline V gene are SGDLS and YYNGEE.

This clonotype has only a few counts. This chain connects TRBV12-3 or TRBV12-4 to TRBJ1-5; a possible D gene is TRBD1 (6 bases). V was cut by 2 bases and J by 1 base, with 12 bases left in between. The CDR3 contains 16 residues. This chain's CDR3 is CASSLQGRGSNQPQHF. CDR3 bases: TGTGCCAGCAGTTTACAGGGCAGGGGAAGCAATCAGCCCCAGCATTTT.

This clonotype was counted only a few times. This rearrangement joins TRBV20-1 to TRBJ2-5, with no clear D. The CDR3 sequence is 13 residues long. The V end was cut by 3 bases, the J end by 5 bases, with 13 bases between. Per germline, CDR1 DFQATT and CDR2 SNEGSKA (reference sequence). This CDR3 is CSASLLYGETQYF. DNA of the CDR3: TGCAGTGCTAGCCTACTATACGGGGAGACCCAGTACTTC.

The chain is built from TRBV12-3 or TRBV12-4 and TRBJ2-7; 8 bases match TRBD2. CDR3 size: 15 residues. Trimming cost V 5 bases and J 3 bases; bases outside gene matches: 9. The CDR3 nucleotides are TGTGCCAGCAGTCCGGAGCTAGCGGGCCGCTACGAGCAGTACTTC. Protein product: CASSPELAGRYEQYF.

On this clonotype: The junction differs from germline at one of its ends, possibly a read error. The rearrangement joins TRBV14 to TRBJ2-2, with D possibly matching TRBD1 (7 bases). This CDR3 has 17 amino acids. The V gene's germline CDR1 is SGHDN and CDR2 FVKESK. The CDR3 region has the DNA TGTGCCAGCAGCCAAGTAGTCAGGGGGAGGAACGCCGGGGAGCTGTTTTTT. This encodes CASSQVVRGRNAGELFF.

V is TRBV6-1 and J is TRBJ2-1; D not certain. This CDR3 comprises 15 residues. Germline CDR1 reads MNHNS; CDR2 reads SASEGT. V was shortened by 5 bases and J by 2 bases, with 13 bases between the two germline ends. CDR3 in amino acids: CASSPRPRPYNEQFF. CDR3 DNA: TGTGCCAGCAGTCCTCGGCCCCGGCCCTACAATGAGCAGTTCTTC.

The rearrangement links TRBV20-1 to TRBJ2-7; TRBD2 matches at 11 bases. V lost 5 bases and J lost 5; bases outside the gene matches: 8. This CDR3 region has 14 residues. Per germline, CDR1 DFQATT and CDR2 SNEGSKA (reference sequence). The CDR3 loop is CSASRTSGSNEQYF. CDR3 coding DNA: TGCAGTGCTTCCCGTACTAGCGGGAGTAACGAGCAGTACTTC.

The chain is built from TRBV3-1 and TRBJ2-1; D is unresolved. The CDR3 contains 14 residues. V lost 1 base to trimming and J lost 10 bases, with 14 bases between them. The germline CDR1 and CDR2 sequences are LGHDT and YNNKEL (reference sequence). CDR3 loop: CASSQATIRMEQFF. CDR3 DNA: TGTGCCAGCAGCCAAGCGACCATCCGGATGGAGCAGTTCTTC.

This clonotype was seen a few times. This chain uses TRBV5-1 with TRBJ2-7, with 7 bases identical to TRBD2. Germline values: CDR1 SGHRS, CDR2 YFSETQ. After removal of 2 bases from V and 3 bases from J, the junction contained 8 bases not matched to a gene. CDR3 length: 15 amino acids. The CDR3 DNA reads as TGCGCCAGCAGCTTCATTAGCGGGCCTGACTACGAGCAGTACTTC. Its protein is CASSFISGPDYEQYF.

V gene TRBV6-2 or TRBV6-3 combines with J gene TRBJ2-1; 7 bases match TRBD1. This CDR3 spans 14 amino acids. Trimming took 6 bases from V and 3 from J; bases not matched to a gene: 5. Germline V lookup: CDR1 MNHEY, CDR2 SVGEGT. The CDR3 loop is CASSGTASYNEQFF. CDR3 DNA sequence: TGTGCCAGCAGCGGGACAGCTAGCTACAATGAGCAGTTCTTC.

This clonotype was seen at least ten times. The V and J genes are TRBV5-1 and TRBJ2-5; D might be TRBD2 (6 bases). The CDR3 length is 14 residues. The germline V gene has CDR1 SGHRS and CDR2 YFSETQ. V was cut by 0 bases and J by 5 bases, with 11 bases left in between. CDR3 residues: CASSLASRGETQYF. The CDR3 DNA reads as TGCGCCAGCAGCTTGGCAAGCCGGGGGGAGACCCAGTACTTC.

The chain uses TRBV6-2 or TRBV6-3 and TRBJ1-1; possible D gene TRBD1, 6 bases. Germline V gene data show CDR1 as MNHEY and CDR2 as SVGEGT. V dropped 6 bases and J dropped 4 bases, with 9 bases sitting between them. The CDR3 runs 12 residues. DNA for the CDR3: TGTGCCAGCAGATCAGGGGCCACTGAAGCTTTCTTT. It yields the protein CASRSGATEAFF.

This clonotype showed up just a few times. The chain links TRBV18 to TRBJ2-3, with TRBD2 matching over 11 bases. Germline V gives CDR1 KGHSH, CDR2 LQKENI. V was clipped by 3 bases and J by 3 bases; unmatched bases: 8. The CDR3 runs 17 residues. The CDR3 loop reads CASSPLAGGPDTDTQYF. The CDR3, as DNA: TGTGCCAGCTCACCTCTAGCGGGAGGTCCCGATACAGATACGCAGTATTTT.

This sequence joins TRBV24-1 and TRBJ1-1, with a possible D match to TRBD1 (5 bases). This CDR3 is built from 12 residues. Trimming left V 4 bases short and J 11 bases short, with 13 bases between. CDR1 is KGHDR and CDR2 is SFDVKD in the germline V gene. In DNA form, the CDR3 reads TGTGCCACCAGTGACCCACGAGGGGAGGCTTTCTTT. The encoded protein is CATSDPRGEAFF.

In this sample, this clonotype turned up a few times. The chain is built from TRBV6-5 and TRBJ2-2, with D possibly matching TRBD1 (5 bases). The V gene's germline CDR1 is MNHEY and CDR2 SVGAGI. With 0 bases removed from V and 2 bases from J, the gap between germline ends came to 13 bases. The CDR3 totals 17 residues. The CDR3 reads CASSYSGDSPNTGELFF. The CDR3 DNA reads TGTGCCAGCAGTTACTCGGGCGACAGTCCCAACACCGGGGAGCTGTTTTTT.

This clonotype was seen at least ten times. This rearrangement joins TRBV12-3 or TRBV12-4 to TRBJ2-1; possibly TRBD1 for D (6 bases). V lost 5 bases and J lost 0, with 11 bases in between. The CDR3 contains 15 residues. The CDR3 nucleotides read TGTGCCAGCAGTCAGTACAGGGACTCCTACAATGAGCAGTTCTTC. The encoded protein is CASSQYRDSYNEQFF.

The sample holds a few counts of this clonotype. This sequence joins TRBV6-6 and TRBJ1-6, with a weak D call TRBD1 (5 bases). The CDR3 is 13 residues long. Germline CDR1 reads MNHNY; CDR2 reads SVGAGI (reference sequence). The V end was cut by 10 bases, the J end by 7 bases, with 14 bases between. The CDR3 loop is CATWIRGNSPLHF. The DNA for the CDR3 is TGTGCCACCTGGATACGGGGGAATTCACCCCTCCACTTT.

This clonotype showed up just a few times. The V call is TRBV9, the J call TRBJ1-1; 10 bases fit TRBD1. The junction had 10 bases not matched to a gene; V was cut back by 2 bases and J by 6 bases. The CDR3 totals 16 residues. Per the germline V gene, CDR1 is SGDLS and CDR2 is YYNGEE. CDR3 loop: CASSVRGTGDTAEAFF. CDR3 DNA: TGTGCCAGCAGCGTGCGCGGGACAGGGGACACCGCTGAAGCTTTCTTT.

Ten or more counts support this clonotype. The V call is TRBV12-3 or TRBV12-4, the J call TRBJ2-2; D remains ambiguous. This CDR3 has 13 amino acids. V lost 3 bases to trimming and J lost 5 bases, with 7 bases between them. As DNA, the CDR3 is TGTGCCAGCAGTTTGGTACGGACCGGGGAGCTGTTTTTT. This sequence encodes CASSLVRTGELFF.

This chain connects TRBV27 to TRBJ2-7; 7 nucleotides align to TRBD1. The junction had 9 bases not matched to a gene; V was cut back by 3 bases and J by 4 bases. The CDR3 is 15 residues long. From germline, CDR1 is MNHEY and CDR2 SMNVEV (reference sequence). CDR3 sequence (DNA): TGTGCCAGCAGTTTGGGTACAGGGGTAAGATACGAGCAGTACTTC. Its translation: CASSLGTGVRYEQYF.

The gene calls are TRBV3-1 and TRBJ2-1, with D possibly matching TRBD2 (5 bases). This CDR3 spans 16 amino acids. CDR1 is LGHDT, CDR2 YNNKEL, per germline (reference sequence). V was shortened by 10 bases and J by 0 bases, with 19 bases between the two germline ends. The CDR3 reads CATRRGSPNSYNEQFF. Written as DNA, the CDR3 is TGTGCCACCCGCCGAGGGAGCCCGAACTCCTACAATGAGCAGTTCTTC.

The chain carries TRBV27 and TRBJ2-7; no firm D call. This CDR3 is 15 amino acids long. V lost 5 bases and J 4 bases, leaving 18 bases between the germline ends. Germline assignment: CDR1 MNHEY and CDR2 SMNVEV (reference sequence). CDR3 nucleotides: TGTGCCAGCAGTCCGCCCGACCTGCTGGGGTACGAGCAGTACTTC. This sequence encodes CASSPPDLLGYEQYF.

This clonotype showed up just a few times. The rearrangement joins TRBV7-9 to TRBJ2-1, with 11 nucleotides matching TRBD2. The CDR3 consists of 16 residues. The junction had 2 bases not matched to a gene; V was cut back by 2 bases and J by 2 bases. CDR1 and CDR2 (germline): SEHNR, FQNEAQ (reference sequence). The CDR3 coding sequence is TGTGCCAGCAGCTTAAGGACTAGCGGGCCCTACAATGAGCAGTTCTTC. It is translated as CASSLRTSGPYNEQFF.

The genes are TRBV7-2 and TRBJ1-1, with 10 bases fitting TRBD1. Germline-derived CDR1 and CDR2 are SGHTA and FQGNSA. This CDR3 spans 16 amino acids. With 5 bases clipped from V and 0 bases from J, the junction kept 6 bases outside the gene matches. Here the CDR3 DNA reads TGTGCCAGCAGCGTGACAGGGGGCGCACTGAACACTGAAGCTTTCTTT. Amino acids: CASSVTGGALNTEAFF.

V usage is TRBV5-1 and J usage is TRBJ2-5; 11 bases are shared with TRBD2. Germline CDR1 and CDR2: SGHRS and YFSETQ. The CDR3 contains 17 residues. After removal of 3 bases from V and 5 bases from J, the junction contained 12 bases not matched to a gene. The DNA for the CDR3 is TGCGCCAGCAGCTCGACCGGGACTAGCGGTTATGGGGAGACCCAGTACTTC. This sequence encodes CASSSTGTSGYGETQYF.

This clonotype appeared a few times. This chain uses TRBV5-1 with TRBJ2-7, with 8 nucleotides matching TRBD1. CDR1 and CDR2 from the germline V gene are SGHRS and YFSETQ. CDR3 length equals 13 residues. Trimming took 4 bases from V and 8 from J; bases not matched to a gene: 8. The CDR3 loop is CASSESDRGKQYF. CDR3 sequence (DNA): TGCGCCAGCAGCGAATCTGACAGGGGCAAGCAGTACTTC.

This clonotype occurred many times. The V call is TRBV20-1, the J call TRBJ1-4; possible D gene TRBD1, 6 bases. CDR1 is DFQATT, CDR2 SNEGSKA, per germline (reference sequence). V lost 0 bases and J 7 bases, leaving 24 bases between the germline ends. The CDR3 has 18 amino acids. CDR3 region: CSARDREFSGGAGEKLFF. The DNA for the CDR3 is TGCAGTGCTAGAGATCGGGAATTTTCGGGGGGCGCGGGTGAAAAACTGTTTTTT.

The gene calls are TRBV12-3 or TRBV12-4 and TRBJ2-5; 7 nucleotides line up with TRBD2. The CDR3 spans 17 residues. Trimming cost V 3 bases and J 2 bases; bases outside gene matches: 12. CDR3 protein: CASSLRWRGLLQETQYF. CDR3 DNA: TGTGCCAGCAGTTTGAGGTGGCGGGGACTACTACAAGAGACCCAGTACTTC.

The chain has TRBV20-1 and TRBJ2-1; D tentatively reads TRBD1 or TRBD2 (5 bases each). Germline V gene data show CDR1 as DFQATT and CDR2 as SNEGSKA (reference sequence). The CDR3 length is 16 residues. Trimming took 1 base from V and 7 from J, leaving 20 bases between them. The DNA of the CDR3 is TGCAGTGCTAGAGCCTTAGTGGGACCGTTAAAAAATGAGCAGTTCTTC. It specifies CSARALVGPLKNEQFF.